These 4 T cell receptor beta chains were all obtained from the same sample, sequenced in a study of CD8 T cells in Susac syndrome. Reverse transcription of roughly 0.5 to 1 ug RNA was performed with random hexamers. TCRdb reanalysed the immunoSEQ multiplex PCR reads using MiXCR and keeps one entry per CDR3 protein. This table holds roughly 300,000 distinct CDR3 sequences, 85% found once. Input material: CD8+ T cells from PBMCs. All receptors derive from a human donor with multiple sclerosis.

The V gene is TRBV15, the J gene TRBJ2-2; a weak D match, TRBD2 (5 bases). CDR3 length: 15 residues. V lost 1 base to trimming and J lost 1 base, with 7 bases between them. Germline lookup yields CDR1 LNHNV and CDR2 YYDKDF (reference sequence). Here the CDR3 DNA reads TGTGCCACCAGCAGAGTTGGAGGGAACACCGGGGAGCTGTTTTTT. It yields the protein CATSRVGGNTGELFF.

There are a few counts of this clonotype. The V gene is TRBV10-3, the J gene TRBJ2-1; 10 bases align to TRBD2. CDR1 and CDR2 from the germline V gene are ENHRY and SYGVKD. The V segment lost 10 bases and the J segment 6 bases; nucleotides outside the gene matches: 6. The CDR3 is made up of 13 amino acids. The CDR3 spells CATLAGGPNEQFF. The CDR3 DNA reads TGTGCCACCTTAGCGGGAGGCCCCAATGAGCAGTTCTTC.

The rearrangement links TRBV27 to TRBJ1-2; tentative D call: TRBD1 (5 bases). The germline V gene has CDR1 MNHEY and CDR2 SMNVEV (reference sequence). The V gene lost 6 bases and the J gene lost 4 bases, with 15 bases spanning the gap. The CDR3 sequence is 14 residues long. CDR3 nucleotide sequence: TGTGCCAGCAGCTCCCTAACAGGAACCTATGGCTACACCTTC. Its translation: CASSSLTGTYGYTF.

The chain couples TRBV4-2 to TRBJ2-5, with D hard to call. There are 15 residues in the CDR3. V lost 0 bases to trimming and J lost 9 bases, with 17 bases between them. Germline CDR1 is LGHNA and CDR2 is YNFKEQ. The CDR3 here is CASSQDRSSVRPQYF. The CDR3 nucleotides are TGTGCCAGCAGCCAAGATAGGTCTTCCGTACGGCCCCAGTACTTC.